This TCR beta chain derives from a study of response to subunit inactivated influenza vaccine. Study findings and constraints: Authors suggested each seasonal flu vaccination may recruit only limited numbers of new T cells.

Per the germline V gene, CDR1 is SGHTA and CDR2 is FQGNSA. V shed 6 bases and J shed 8 bases, with 13 bases lying between them. The length of the CDR3 is 13 residues. This clonotype was detected many times. Its antigen is currently unknown. TCRdb processed the RT-PCR reads anew with MiXCR; each CDR3 protein has one entry. The data show more than 700,000 distinct CDR3 sequences, over 20% seen once. The rearrangement uses TRBV7-2 and TRBJ1-4; tentative D call: TRBD1 (5 bases). The receptor was derived from a man in his forties or fifties who received an inactivated influenza vaccine. The sequencing used PBMCs from blood, collected around 5 days after vaccination. The CDR3 DNA reads TGTGCCAGCAGTATCGGGGGAGGGGAAAAACTGTTTTTT. This gives the protein CASSIGGGEKLFF.